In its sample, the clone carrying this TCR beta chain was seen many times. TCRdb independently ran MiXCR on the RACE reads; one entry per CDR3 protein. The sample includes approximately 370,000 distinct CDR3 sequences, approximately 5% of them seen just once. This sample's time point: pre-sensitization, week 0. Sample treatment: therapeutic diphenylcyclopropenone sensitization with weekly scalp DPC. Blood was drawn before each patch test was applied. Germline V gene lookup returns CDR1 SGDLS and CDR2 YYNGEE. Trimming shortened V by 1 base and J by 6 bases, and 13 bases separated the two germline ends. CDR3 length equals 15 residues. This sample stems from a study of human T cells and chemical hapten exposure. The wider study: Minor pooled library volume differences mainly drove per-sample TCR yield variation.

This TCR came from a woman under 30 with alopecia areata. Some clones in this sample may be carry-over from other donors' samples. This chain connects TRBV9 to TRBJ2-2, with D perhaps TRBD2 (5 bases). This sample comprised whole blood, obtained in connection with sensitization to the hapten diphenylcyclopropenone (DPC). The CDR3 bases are TGTGCCAGCAGCGTACTCACGGGGAAGGCCGGGGAGCTGTTTTTT. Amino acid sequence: CASSVLTGKAGELFF.